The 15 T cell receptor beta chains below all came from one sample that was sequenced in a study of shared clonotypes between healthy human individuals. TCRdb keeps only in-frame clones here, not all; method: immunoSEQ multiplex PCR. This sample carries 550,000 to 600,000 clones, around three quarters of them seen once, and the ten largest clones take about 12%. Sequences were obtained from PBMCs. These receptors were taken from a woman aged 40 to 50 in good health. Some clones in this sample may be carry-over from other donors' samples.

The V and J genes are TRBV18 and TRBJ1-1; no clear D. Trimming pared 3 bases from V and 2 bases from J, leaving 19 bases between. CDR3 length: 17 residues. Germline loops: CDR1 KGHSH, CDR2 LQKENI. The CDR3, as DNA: TGTGCCAGCTCACCTACCCCAGATGTGGGTACAAACACTGAAGCTTTCTTT. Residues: CASSPTPDVGTNTEAFF.

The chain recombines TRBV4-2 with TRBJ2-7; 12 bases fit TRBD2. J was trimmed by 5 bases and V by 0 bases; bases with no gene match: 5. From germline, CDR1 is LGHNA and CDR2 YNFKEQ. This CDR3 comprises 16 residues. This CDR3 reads CASSQELRTSGNEQYF. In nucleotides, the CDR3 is TGTGCCAGCAGCCAAGAGTTGCGGACTAGCGGGAACGAGCAGTACTTC.

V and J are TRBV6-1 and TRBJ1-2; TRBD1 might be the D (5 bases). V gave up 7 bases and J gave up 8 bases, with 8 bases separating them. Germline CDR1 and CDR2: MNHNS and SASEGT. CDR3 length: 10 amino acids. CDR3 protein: CASTGSGYTF. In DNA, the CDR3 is TGTGCCAGCACAGGGTCCGGCTACACCTTC.

Written as DNA, the CDR3 is TGTGCCAGCAGTGATGCGGCCTCTGGAAACACCATATATTTT. The encoded protein is CASSDAASGNTIYF. The V and J genes are TRBV25-1 and TRBJ1-3; D call uncertain. Germline V CDR1 and CDR2: MGHDK, SYGVNS. Trimming removed 3 bases at V and 0 bases at J, with 6 bases between. The CDR3 covers 14 residues.

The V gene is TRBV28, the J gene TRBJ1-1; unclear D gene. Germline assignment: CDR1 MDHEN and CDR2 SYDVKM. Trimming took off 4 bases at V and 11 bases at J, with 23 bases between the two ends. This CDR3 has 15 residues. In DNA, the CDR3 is TGTGCCAGCAGTTCCTGGCAGGATAGACTTCCCAAGGCTTTCTTT. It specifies CASSSWQDRLPKAFF.

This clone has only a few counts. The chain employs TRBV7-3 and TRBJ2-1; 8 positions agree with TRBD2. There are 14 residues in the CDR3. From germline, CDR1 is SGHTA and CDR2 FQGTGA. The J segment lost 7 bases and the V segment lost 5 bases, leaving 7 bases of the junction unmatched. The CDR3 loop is CASSGYGRGNEQFF. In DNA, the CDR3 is TGTGCCAGCAGCGGGTACGGGAGGGGGAATGAGCAGTTCTTC.

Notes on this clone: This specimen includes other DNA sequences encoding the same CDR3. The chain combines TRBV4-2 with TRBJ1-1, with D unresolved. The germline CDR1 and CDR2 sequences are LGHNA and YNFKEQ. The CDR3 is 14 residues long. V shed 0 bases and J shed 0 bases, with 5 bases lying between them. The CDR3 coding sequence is TGTGCCAGCAGCCAAGACAGGTTGAACACTGAAGCTTTCTTT. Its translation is CASSQDRLNTEAFF.

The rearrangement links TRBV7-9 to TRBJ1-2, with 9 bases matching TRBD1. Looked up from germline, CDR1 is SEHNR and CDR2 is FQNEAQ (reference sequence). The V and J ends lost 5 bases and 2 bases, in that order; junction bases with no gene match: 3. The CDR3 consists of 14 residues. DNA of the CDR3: TGTGCCAGCAGCCCAGGACAGGGGAACTATGGCTACACCTTC. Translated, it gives CASSPGQGNYGYTF.

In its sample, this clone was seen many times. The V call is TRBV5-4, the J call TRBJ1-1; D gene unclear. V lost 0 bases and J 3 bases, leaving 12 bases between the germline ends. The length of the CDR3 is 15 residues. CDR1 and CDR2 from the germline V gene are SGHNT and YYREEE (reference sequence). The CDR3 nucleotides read TGTGCCAGCAGCTTGGGCCCAGACTCTCACACTGAAGCTTTCTTT. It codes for CASSLGPDSHTEAFF.

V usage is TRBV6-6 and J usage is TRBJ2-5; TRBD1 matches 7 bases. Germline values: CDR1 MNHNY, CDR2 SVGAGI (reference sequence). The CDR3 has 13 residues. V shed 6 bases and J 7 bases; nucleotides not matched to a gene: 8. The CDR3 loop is CASRDRDDGTQYF. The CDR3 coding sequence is TGTGCCAGCAGAGACAGGGACGACGGGACCCAGTACTTC.

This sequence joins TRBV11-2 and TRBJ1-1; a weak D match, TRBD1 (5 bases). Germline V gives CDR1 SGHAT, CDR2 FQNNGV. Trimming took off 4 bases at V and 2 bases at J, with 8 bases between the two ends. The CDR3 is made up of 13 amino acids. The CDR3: CASSWTQNTEAFF. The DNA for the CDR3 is TGTGCCAGCAGCTGGACACAAAACACTGAAGCTTTCTTT. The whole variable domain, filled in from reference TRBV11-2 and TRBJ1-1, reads EAGVAQSPRYKIIEKRQSVAFWCNPISGHATLYWYQQILGQGPKLLIQFQNNGVVDDSQLPKDRFSAERLKGVDSTLKIQPAKLEDSAVYLCASSWTQNTEAFFGQGTRLTVV.

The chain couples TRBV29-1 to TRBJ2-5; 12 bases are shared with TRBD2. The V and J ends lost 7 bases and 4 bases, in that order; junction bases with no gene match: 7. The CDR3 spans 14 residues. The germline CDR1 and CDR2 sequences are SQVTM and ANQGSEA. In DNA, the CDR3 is TGCAGCGCTCTGACTAGCGGGAGTCTAGAGACCCAGTACTTC. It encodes CSALTSGSLETQYF.

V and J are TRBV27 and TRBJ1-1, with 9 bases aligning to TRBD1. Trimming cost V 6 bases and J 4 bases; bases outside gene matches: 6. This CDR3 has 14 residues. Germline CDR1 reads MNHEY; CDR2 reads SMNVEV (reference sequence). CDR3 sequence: CASRATGGVTEAFF. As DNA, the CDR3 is TGTGCCAGCAGAGCTACAGGGGGCGTCACTGAAGCTTTCTTT.

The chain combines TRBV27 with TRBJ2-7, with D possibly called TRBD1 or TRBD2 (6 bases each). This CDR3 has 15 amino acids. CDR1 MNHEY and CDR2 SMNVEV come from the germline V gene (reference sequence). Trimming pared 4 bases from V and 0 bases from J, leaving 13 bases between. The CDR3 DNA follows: TGTGCCAGCAGTTCTGGGGGGCTTATCTCCTACGAGCAGTACTTC. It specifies CASSSGGLISYEQYF.

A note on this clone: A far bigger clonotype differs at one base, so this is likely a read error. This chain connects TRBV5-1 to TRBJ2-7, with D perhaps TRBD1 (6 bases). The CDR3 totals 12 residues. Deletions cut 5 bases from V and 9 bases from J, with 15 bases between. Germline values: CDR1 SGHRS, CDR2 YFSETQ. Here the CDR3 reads CASSSQGRGQYF. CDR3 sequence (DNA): TGCGCCAGCAGTTCACAGGGACGGGGGCAGTACTTC. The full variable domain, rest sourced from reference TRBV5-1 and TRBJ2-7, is KAGVTQTPRYLIKTRGQQVTLSCSPISGHRSVSWYQQTPGQGLQFLFEYFSETQRNKGNFPGRFSGRQFSNSRSEMNVSTLELGDSALYLCASSSQGRGQYFGPGTRLTVT.